The 3 T cell receptor beta chains reported below all come from one sample, sequenced in a study of blood T cell repertoires in COVID-19. Profiling relied on immunoSEQ multiplex PCR, and the TCRdb table lists in-frame clones only, not all of them. The sample consists of under 200,000 clones, over 75% of them appearing once. Sequences were obtained from peripheral blood. The receptor source for this set is a man in his forties or fifties with acute or convalescent COVID-19.

J is TRBJ1-1 and V is TRBV14; no firm D call. The CDR3 contains 11 residues. From germline, CDR1 is SGHDN and CDR2 FVKESK. Between the trimmed V and J ends, which lost 8 bases and 8 bases, there was a span of 12 bases. Here the CDR3 reads CASGPRGEAFF. As DNA, the CDR3 is TGTGCCAGCGGACCGAGAGGGGAAGCTTTCTTT. The full variable domain, in which reference TRBV14 and TRBJ1-1 provide the parts outside the CDR3, is EAGVTQFPSHSVIEKGQTVTLRCDPISGHDNLYWYRRVMGKEIKFLLHFVKESKQDESGMPNNRFLAERTGGTYSTLKVQPAELEDSGVYFCASGPRGEAFFGQGTRLTVV.

The CDR3 loop reads CSVESRFVETQYF. Here the CDR3 DNA reads TGCAGCGTTGAATCGCGGTTCGTAGAGACCCAGTACTTC. The chain combines TRBV29-1 with TRBJ2-5; D ambiguous. The germline V gene has CDR1 SQVTM and CDR2 ANQGSEA. Trimming pared 2 bases from V and 4 bases from J, leaving 11 bases between. CDR3 size: 13 residues.

J is TRBJ2-1 and V is TRBV7-8; 14 nucleotides agree with TRBD2. After removal of 5 bases from V and 4 bases from J, the junction contained 4 bases not matched to a gene. Looked up from germline, CDR1 is SGHVS and CDR2 is FQNEAQ. The CDR3 runs to 16 residues. CDR3 residues: CASSRGTSGGYNEQFF. DNA for the CDR3: TGTGCCAGCAGCCGAGGGACTAGCGGGGGTTACAATGAGCAGTTCTTC.